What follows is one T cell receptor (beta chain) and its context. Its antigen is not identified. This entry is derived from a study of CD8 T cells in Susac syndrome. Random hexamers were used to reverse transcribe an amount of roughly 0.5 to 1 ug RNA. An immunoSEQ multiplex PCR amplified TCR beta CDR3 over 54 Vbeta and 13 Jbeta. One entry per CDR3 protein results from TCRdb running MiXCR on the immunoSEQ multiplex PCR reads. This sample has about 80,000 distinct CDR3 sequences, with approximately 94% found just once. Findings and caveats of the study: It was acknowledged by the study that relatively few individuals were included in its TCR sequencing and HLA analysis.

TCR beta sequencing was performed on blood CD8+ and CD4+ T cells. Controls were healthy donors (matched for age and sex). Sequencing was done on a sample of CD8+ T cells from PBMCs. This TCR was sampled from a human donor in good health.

CDR3 in DNA: TGCACCAGCAGCCAAGTCGCGACTAGCGAGACCCAGTACTTC. It specifies CTSSQVATSETQYF. This chain joins TRBV1 and TRBJ2-5; the D call TRBD2 from the table was never checked on the DNA. TRBV1 is classified as a pseudogene. The CDR3 extends over 14 amino acids.